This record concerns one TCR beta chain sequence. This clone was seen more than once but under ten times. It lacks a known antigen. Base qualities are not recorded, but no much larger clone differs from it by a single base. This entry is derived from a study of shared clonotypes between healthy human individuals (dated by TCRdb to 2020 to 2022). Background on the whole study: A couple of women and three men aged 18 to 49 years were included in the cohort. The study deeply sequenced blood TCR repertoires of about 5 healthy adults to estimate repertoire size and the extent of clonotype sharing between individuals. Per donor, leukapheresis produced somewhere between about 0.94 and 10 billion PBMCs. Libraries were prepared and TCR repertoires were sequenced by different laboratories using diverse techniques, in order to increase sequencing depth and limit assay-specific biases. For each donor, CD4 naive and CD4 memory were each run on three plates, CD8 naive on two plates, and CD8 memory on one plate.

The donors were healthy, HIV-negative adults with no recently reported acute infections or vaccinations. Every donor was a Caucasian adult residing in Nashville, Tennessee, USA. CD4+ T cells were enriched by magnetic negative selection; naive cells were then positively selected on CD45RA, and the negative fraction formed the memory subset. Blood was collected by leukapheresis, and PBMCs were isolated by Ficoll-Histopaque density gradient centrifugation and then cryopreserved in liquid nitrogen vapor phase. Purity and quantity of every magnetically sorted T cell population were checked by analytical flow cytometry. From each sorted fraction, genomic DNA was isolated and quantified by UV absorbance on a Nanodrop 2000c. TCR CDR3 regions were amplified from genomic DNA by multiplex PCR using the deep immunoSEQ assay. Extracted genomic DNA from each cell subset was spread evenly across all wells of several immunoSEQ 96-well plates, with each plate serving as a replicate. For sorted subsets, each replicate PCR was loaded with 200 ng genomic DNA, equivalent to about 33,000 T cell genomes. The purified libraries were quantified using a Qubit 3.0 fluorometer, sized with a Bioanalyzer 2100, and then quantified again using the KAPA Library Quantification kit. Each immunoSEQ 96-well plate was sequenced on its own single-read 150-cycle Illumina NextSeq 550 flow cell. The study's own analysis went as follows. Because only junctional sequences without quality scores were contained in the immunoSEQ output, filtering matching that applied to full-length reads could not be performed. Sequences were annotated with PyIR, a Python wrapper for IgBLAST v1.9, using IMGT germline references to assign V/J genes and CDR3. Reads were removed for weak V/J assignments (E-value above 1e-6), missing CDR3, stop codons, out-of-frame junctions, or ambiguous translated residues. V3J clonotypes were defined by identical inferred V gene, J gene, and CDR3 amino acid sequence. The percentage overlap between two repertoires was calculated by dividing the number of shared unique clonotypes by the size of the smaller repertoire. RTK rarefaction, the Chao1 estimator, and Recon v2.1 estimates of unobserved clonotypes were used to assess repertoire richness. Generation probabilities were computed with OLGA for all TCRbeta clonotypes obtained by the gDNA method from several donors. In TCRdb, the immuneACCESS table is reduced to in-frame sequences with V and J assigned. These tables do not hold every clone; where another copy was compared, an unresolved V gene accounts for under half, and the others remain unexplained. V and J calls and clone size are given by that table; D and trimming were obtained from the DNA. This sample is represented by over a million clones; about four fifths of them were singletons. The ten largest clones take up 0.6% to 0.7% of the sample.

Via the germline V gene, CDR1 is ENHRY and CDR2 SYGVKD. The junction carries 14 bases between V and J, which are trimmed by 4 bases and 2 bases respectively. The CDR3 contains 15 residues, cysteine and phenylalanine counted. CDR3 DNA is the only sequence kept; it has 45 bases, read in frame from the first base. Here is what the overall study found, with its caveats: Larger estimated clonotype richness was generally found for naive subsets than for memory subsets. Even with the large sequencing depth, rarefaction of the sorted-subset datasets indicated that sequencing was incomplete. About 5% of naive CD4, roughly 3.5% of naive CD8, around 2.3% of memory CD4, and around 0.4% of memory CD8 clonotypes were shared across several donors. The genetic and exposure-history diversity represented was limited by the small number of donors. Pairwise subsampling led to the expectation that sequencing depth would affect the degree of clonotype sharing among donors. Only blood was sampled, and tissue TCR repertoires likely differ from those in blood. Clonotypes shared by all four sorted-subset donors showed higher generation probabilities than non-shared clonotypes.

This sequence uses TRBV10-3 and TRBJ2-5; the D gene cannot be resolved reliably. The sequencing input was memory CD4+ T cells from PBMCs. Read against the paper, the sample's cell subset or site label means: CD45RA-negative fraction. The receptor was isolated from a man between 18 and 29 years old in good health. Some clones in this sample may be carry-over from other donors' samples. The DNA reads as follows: TGTGCCATCAGTGCCGGACGGAGCTATCAAGAGACCCAGTACTTC. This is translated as CAISAGRSYQETQYF.